A selection of T cell receptor beta chains follows, all from one sample in a study of blood T cell repertoires in COVID-19. Assay used: immunoSEQ multiplex PCR; TCRdb lists only in-frame clones, some missing. There are about 250,000 clones in the sample; 87% occur only once, and approximately 3.3% lies in the top ten. The sample consisted of peripheral blood. The receptors derive from a man between 18 and 29 years old with active or convalescent COVID-19. Each CDR3 is given with its conserved first and last residue. A D gene is named only where the DNA matches it firmly. The size of a clone is reported for some rows only, either as once, few or many, or as a class for expanded clones.

>NA|TRBJ2-3|TRBV6-5|NA
TGTGCCAGCAGTTCCGGACTGGGGTCCACGTATTTT
CASSSGLGSTYF
>NA|TRBJ1-4|TRBV27|NA
TGTGCCAGCAGAAGAGCTTCAACTAATGAAAAACTGTTTTTT
CASRRASTNEKLFF
>once|TRBJ1-1|TRBV7-3|TRBD1
TGTGCCAGCAGCTTAACAGGACAGGGAGGCACTGAAGCTTTCTTT
CASSLTGQGGTEAFF
>NA|TRBJ2-7|TRBV11-2|TRBD2
TGTGCCAGCAGCTTAGCGTCTAGCGGGCCCTACGAGCAGTACTTC
CASSLASSGPYEQYF
>NA|TRBJ2-7|TRBV5-1|TRBD1
TGCGCCACCCAGCCAGACCTAGGGGGCCCGTACGAGCAGTACTTC
CATQPDLGGPYEQYF
>once|TRBJ2-7|TRBV4-3|NA
TGCGCCAGCAGCCAAGGGACAAACTACGAGCAGTACTTC
CASSQGTNYEQYF
>NA|TRBJ1-1|TRBV18|NA
TGTGCCAGCTCACAGGGGCACAAGGACACTGAAGCTTTCTTT
CASSQGHKDTEAFF
>NA|TRBJ2-7|TRBV7-9|TRBD1
TGTGCCAGCAGCCCAAGCTCACAGGGGTCCACCTACGAGCAGTACTTC
CASSPSSQGSTYEQYF
>NA|TRBJ1-1|TRBV19|NA
TGTGCCAGTAACAACCTCAACACTGAAGCTTTCTTT
CASNNLNTEAFF
>NA|TRBJ1-2|TRBV30|TRBD1
TGTGCCTGGGCCGGGACAGGAGACTATGGCTACACCTTC
CAWAGTGDYGYTF
>NA|TRBJ1-2|TRBV7-2|NA
TGTGCCAGCAGCTCTAACCTCTATGGCTACACCTTC
CASSSNLYGYTF
>NA|TRBJ1-2|TRBV28|NA
TGTGCCAGCAGCCCCGGGGGAGGGAACGGCTACACCTTC
CASSPGGGNGYTF
>NA|TRBJ2-7|TRBV27|TRBD1
TGTGCCAGCCGACCAGGGGGCAGTTACGAGCAGTACTTC
CASRPGGSYEQYF
>NA|TRBJ2-2|TRBV11-3|NA
TGTGCCAGCAGCTTAGCCAGGGGCTACACCGGGGAGCTGTTTTTT
CASSLARGYTGELFF
>NA|TRBJ2-5|TRBV6-2/TRBV6-3|NA
TGTGCCAGCAGTCTAGGGACAAGACAAGAGACCCAGTACTTC
CASSLGTRQETQYF
>NA|TRBJ1-1|TRBV7-3|NA
TGTGCCAGCAGCCCATCGGGGAACACTGAAGCTTTCTTT
CASSPSGNTEAFF
>NA|TRBJ1-1|TRBV3-1/TRBV3-2|NA
TGTGCCAGCAGCTTCGGGTCAAACACTGAAGCTTTCTTT
CASSFGSNTEAFF
>NA|TRBJ1-1|TRBV19|NA
TGTGCCAGTAGTGGGGGCGGGCTCGGGGAGAACACTGAAGCTTTCTTT
CASSGGGLGENTEAFF
>NA|TRBJ1-1|TRBV12-3/TRBV12-4|NA
TGTGCCAGCAGTTTGGTGGCAGGGTTAGCTTTCTTT
CASSLVAGLAFF
>NA|TRBJ2-1|TRBV29-1|TRBD2
TGCAGCGTTGAATTTATTAGCGGGCCGGAAACTCGTTACAATGAGCAGTTCTTC
CSVEFISGPETRYNEQFF
>NA|TRBJ2-1|TRBV7-8|TRBD2
TGTGCCAGCAGCTTAACGACTAGCGGGGGGTACAATGAGCAGTTCTTC
CASSLTTSGGYNEQFF
>NA|TRBJ1-4|TRBV19|NA
TGTGCCAGTAGTCTCGCACCAAGCAGGGATGGTAATGAAAAACTGTTTTTT
CASSLAPSRDGNEKLFF
>NA|TRBJ2-5|TRBV14|NA
TGTGCCAGCAGCCAAGATAGCAGCTTCCAAGAGACCCAGTACTTC
CASSQDSSFQETQYF
>NA|TRBJ2-7|TRBV5-1|NA
TGCGCCAGCAGCTTGGTAGGGGCCGAGCAGTACTTC
CASSLVGAEQYF
>NA|TRBJ2-7|TRBV28|TRBD2
TGTGCCAGCAGTTTAAAGGCTAGCGGGACTTCCGAGCAGTACTTC
CASSLKASGTSEQYF
>NA|TRBJ2-7|TRBV5-4|NA
TGTGCCAGCAGCTTGGCGCTAGCAGGATCCTACGAGCAGTACTTC
CASSLALAGSYEQYF
>once|TRBJ1-6|TRBV28|NA
TGTGCCAGCAGTCCGCCCGGGGAGAATTCACCCCTCCACTTT
CASSPPGENSPLHF
>once|TRBJ2-7|TRBV7-3|NA
TGTGCCAGCAGCGGACAGTCGGGCTCCGAGCAGTACTTC
CASSGQSGSEQYF
>NA|TRBJ2-3|TRBV29-1|TRBD2
TGCAGCGTTGGAGGACTAGCGCGGGACCCAGATACGCAGTATTTT
CSVGGLARDPDTQYF
>once|TRBJ1-1|TRBV25-1|NA
TGTGCCAGCAGTGACCCCCAGAAGATGAACACTGAAGCTTTCTTT
CASSDPQKMNTEAFF
>NA|TRBJ2-2|TRBV6-6|TRBD2
TGTGCCAGCAGCCCTGGGAGGGTCTTGGGCACCGGGGAGCTGTTTTTT
CASSPGRVLGTGELFF
>NA|TRBJ2-7|TRBV29-1|NA
TGCAGCGTTGTAGAGACTTTCTACGAGCAGTACTTC
CSVVETFYEQYF
>NA|TRBJ2-7|TRBV11-2|NA
TGTGCCAGCAGCTTAGGGCGGGGAGACTACGAGCAGTACTTC
CASSLGRGDYEQYF
>NA|TRBJ2-7|TRBV2|NA
TGTGCCAGCAGTGCGGTCACCGAGCAGTACTTC
CASSAVTEQYF
>NA|TRBJ2-7|TRBV7-2|TRBD2
TGTGCCAGCAGCGAACCTCCCGGGACTACCTACGAGCAGTACTTC
CASSEPPGTTYEQYF